These 18 T cell receptor beta chains came from one sample sequenced in a study of blood T cell repertoires in COVID-19. Method: immunoSEQ multiplex PCR; TCRdb's copy keeps in-frame clones and lacks some. The sample gives approximately 100,000 clones, roughly 90% of which show up once; more than 5% is in the top ten. Sequencing used peripheral blood. The source of these receptors is a man between 65 and 85 years old with acute or convalescent COVID-19.

The gene calls are TRBV12-3 or TRBV12-4 and TRBJ1-2, with 7 bases that match TRBD1. The CDR3 spans 12 residues. V shed 7 bases, J shed 7 bases, and the junction held 6 bases outside the gene matches. CDR3 bases: TGTGCCAGCACTATGGGACAGTTTGGCTACACCTTC. Protein sequence: CASTMGQFGYTF.

The genes are TRBV6-2 or TRBV6-3 and TRBJ2-7; TRBD1 is a possible D gene (6 bases). CDR1 and CDR2 (germline): MNHEY, SVGEGT. This CDR3 is built from 15 residues. The V end was cut by 1 base, the J end by 2 bases, with 12 bases between. Here the CDR3 DNA reads TGTGCCAGCAGTTACTTTCAGGGGACCACCTACGAGCAGTACTTC. Residues: CASSYFQGTTYEQYF.

This sequence joins TRBV18 and TRBJ1-2; TRBD1 aligns across 9 bases. Germline V gene sequence: CDR1 KGHSH, CDR2 LQKENI. The V and J ends lost 3 bases and 8 bases, in that order; junction bases with no gene match: 13. The CDR3 is 16 residues long. The CDR3 DNA is TGTGCCAGCTCACCGTTGGACACAGGGGGCGGCATGGGCTACACCTTC. This codes for CASSPLDTGGGMGYTF.

The chain links TRBV27 to TRBJ1-2; D perhaps matches TRBD1 (5 bases). The CDR3 extends over 16 amino acids. V was clipped by 3 bases and J by 7 bases, with 21 bases between them. Germline V gene data show CDR1 as MNHEY and CDR2 as SMNVEV (reference sequence). CDR3 sequence: CASSLGQGFGLSGYTF. The CDR3, as DNA: TGTGCCAGCAGTTTGGGGCAGGGCTTCGGTTTAAGTGGCTACACCTTC.

The chain links TRBV6-5 to TRBJ1-2, with 7 bases fitting TRBD1. The CDR3 extends over 15 amino acids. V shed 6 bases, J shed 0 bases, and the junction held 7 bases outside the gene matches. CDR1 MNHEY and CDR2 SVGAGI come from the germline V gene. The chain's CDR3 is CASSRDRDANYGYTF. The CDR3 DNA reads as TGTGCCAGCAGCCGCGACAGGGACGCTAACTATGGCTACACCTTC.

The chain combines TRBV2 with TRBJ2-3, with TRBD1 identical over 10 bases. Germline CDR1 SNHLY, CDR2 FYNNEI. Germline trimming cut 7 bases from V and 2 bases from J; bases unmatched to any gene: 9. There are 16 residues in the CDR3. The CDR3 loop reads CASMRADRGSTDTQYF. In nucleotides, the CDR3 is TGTGCCAGCATGAGGGCGGACAGGGGGTCCACAGATACGCAGTATTTT.

The rearrangement links TRBV18 to TRBJ1-2, with 9 nucleotides matching TRBD1. The CDR3 runs to 13 residues. CDR1 and CDR2 from the germline V gene are KGHSH and LQKENI. V lost 5 bases, J lost 6 bases, and 4 bases stayed unmatched. This CDR3 is CASSTGTGNGYTF. CDR3 DNA: TGTGCCAGCTCAACCGGGACAGGGAATGGCTACACCTTC.

The V call is TRBV11-2, the J call TRBJ1-5; the match to TRBD1 covers 7 bases. J lost 5 bases, V lost 1 base, and 5 bases had no gene match. This CDR3 is 15 amino acids long. Germline V lookup: CDR1 SGHAT, CDR2 FQNNGV. CDR3 sequence: CASSLGAQGDQPQHF. CDR3 coding DNA: TGTGCCAGCAGCTTAGGAGCGCAGGGGGATCAGCCCCAGCATTTT.

The chain links TRBV19 to TRBJ2-2, with TRBD2 matching over 12 bases. Trimming took 6 bases from V and 3 from J; bases not matched to a gene: 8. The CDR3 length is 17 residues. Per the germline V gene, CDR1 is LNHDA and CDR2 is SQIVND (reference sequence). This chain's CDR3 is CASSPGTSGLDTGELFF. The DNA of the CDR3 is TGTGCCAGTAGCCCAGGGACTAGCGGGTTGGACACCGGGGAGCTGTTTTTT.

The V and J genes are TRBV6-1 and TRBJ2-7, with D perhaps matching TRBD1 (6 bases). This CDR3 spans 13 amino acids. Germline CDR1 is MNHNS and CDR2 is SASEGT. Trimming cost V 2 bases and J 4 bases, with 9 bases left between them. The CDR3 reads CASSEYRVYEQYF. The CDR3 DNA follows: TGTGCCAGCAGTGAATACAGGGTTTACGAGCAGTACTTC.

The J gene is TRBJ1-4, the V gene TRBV6-5; TRBD1 agrees at 10 bases. The V gene's germline CDR1 is MNHEY and CDR2 SVGAGI. CDR3 length: 15 residues. V was pared by 6 bases and J by 6 bases, with 7 bases of the junction left unmatched. CDR3 nucleotide sequence: TGTGCCAGCAGACCCGACAGGGGGCCCTATGAAAAACTGTTTTTT. The encoded protein is CASRPDRGPYEKLFF.

V usage is TRBV5-1 and J usage is TRBJ1-2, with TRBD1 matching 11 bases. This CDR3 is built from 15 residues. Looked up from germline, CDR1 is SGHRS and CDR2 is YFSETQ. V lost 5 bases and J lost 4; bases outside the gene matches: 7. The CDR3 sequence: CASRTGTGGTYGYTF. In DNA form, the CDR3 reads TGCGCCAGCAGGACCGGGACAGGGGGAACCTATGGCTACACCTTC.

This chain joins TRBV27 and TRBJ1-1, with D unclear. Trimming stripped 6 bases from V and 7 bases from J, with 15 bases between. Germline lookup yields CDR1 MNHEY and CDR2 SMNVEV (reference sequence). The CDR3 runs 13 residues. CDR3 loop: CASRYRGSNEAFF. The CDR3 region has the DNA TGTGCCAGCAGGTACCGGGGTTCGAATGAAGCTTTCTTT.

J is TRBJ1-1 and V is TRBV4-3; TRBD1 is a possible D gene (6 bases). CDR1 and CDR2 from the germline V gene are LGHNA and YSLEER. The CDR3 contains 15 residues. Trimming took 3 bases from V and 0 from J, leaving 11 bases between them. CDR3 sequence: CASSQYRVMNTEAFF. DNA for the CDR3: TGCGCCAGCAGCCAGTACAGGGTAATGAACACTGAAGCTTTCTTT.

V usage is TRBV9 and J usage is TRBJ2-1, with D maybe TRBD2 (6 bases). Germline-derived CDR1 and CDR2 are SGDLS and YYNGEE. Trimming removed 0 bases from V and 8 bases from J, with 15 bases in between. The CDR3 runs to 15 residues. DNA for the CDR3: TGTGCCAGCAGCGTAGGGAGCGGGTATTGGGATGAGCAGTTCTTC. Its translation: CASSVGSGYWDEQFF.

This chain uses TRBV11-3 with TRBJ2-2; TRBD2 agrees at 9 bases. This CDR3 is built from 17 residues. The V and J ends lost 0 bases and 5 bases, in that order; junction bases with no gene match: 7. Germline assignment: CDR1 SGHNT and CDR2 YENEEA. The CDR3 DNA is TGTGCCAGCAGCTTAGATCCAGCGGGGGGCGGGACCGGGGAGCTGTTTTTT. It codes for CASSLDPAGGGTGELFF.

V usage is TRBV11-2 and J usage is TRBJ2-7; no clear D gene. Germline CDR1 reads SGHAT; CDR2 reads FQNNGV. CDR3 length: 13 amino acids. Trimming cost V 2 bases and J 2 bases, with 7 bases left between them. The CDR3 DNA reads as TGTGCCAGCAGCTTATTGCCGGCCTACGAGCAGTACTTC. This codes for CASSLLPAYEQYF. The full variable domain, rest sourced from reference TRBV11-2 and TRBJ2-7, is EAGVAQSPRYKIIEKRQSVAFWCNPISGHATLYWYQQILGQGPKLLIQFQNNGVVDDSQLPKDRFSAERLKGVDSTLKIQPAKLEDSAVYLCASSLLPAYEQYFGPGTRLTVT.

The V and J genes are TRBV18 and TRBJ2-7, with 11 positions matching TRBD1. The ends lost 6 bases at V and 1 base at J; junction bases unmatched: 5. The CDR3 runs 15 residues. Germline V gives CDR1 KGHSH, CDR2 LQKENI. CDR3 loop: CASSEGTGGSYEQYF. CDR3 DNA: TGTGCCAGCTCCGAAGGGACAGGGGGGTCCTACGAGCAGTACTTC.